This section outlines one T cell receptor (beta chain) sequence together with its context. The target antigen is unknown. The CDR3 is 15 residues long. Per the germline V gene, CDR1 is MGHDK and CDR2 is SYGVNS. Between the trimmed V and J ends, which lost 2 bases and 0 bases, there was a span of 10 bases. This sample is drawn from a study of T-cell memory formation after mild COVID-19. Notes on the study in general: Whether second-wave clones peaking at day 37 were SARS-CoV-2 specific went unconfirmed. Clones that shrank (day 15 to 85) were balanced CD4/CD8, whereas later expanders leaned CD4+. Some responding clones appeared in pre-infection memory, suggesting cross-reactive memory joined.

Amplification by 5'RACE using constant-segment primers produced TCR alpha and TCR beta cDNA libraries that carried sample barcodes and UMIs. TCRdb reprocessed the 5' RACE reads with MiXCR, giving one entry per CDR3 protein. The table shows hundreds of thousands of distinct CDR3 sequences, with less than 25% occurring only once. The receptor was isolated from an adult woman who had mild COVID-19 (a few samples of this study predate the infection). Cell type and time point are not known. Sequenced input: PBMCs or a T cell subset sorted from them (not recorded which). The V gene is TRBV25-1, the J gene TRBJ1-2; D possibly corresponds to TRBD1 (6 bases). In DNA form, the CDR3 reads TGTGCCAGCAGTGAAAAGGGGGTGTCTAACTATGGCTACACCTTC. Encoded protein: CASSEKGVSNYGYTF.